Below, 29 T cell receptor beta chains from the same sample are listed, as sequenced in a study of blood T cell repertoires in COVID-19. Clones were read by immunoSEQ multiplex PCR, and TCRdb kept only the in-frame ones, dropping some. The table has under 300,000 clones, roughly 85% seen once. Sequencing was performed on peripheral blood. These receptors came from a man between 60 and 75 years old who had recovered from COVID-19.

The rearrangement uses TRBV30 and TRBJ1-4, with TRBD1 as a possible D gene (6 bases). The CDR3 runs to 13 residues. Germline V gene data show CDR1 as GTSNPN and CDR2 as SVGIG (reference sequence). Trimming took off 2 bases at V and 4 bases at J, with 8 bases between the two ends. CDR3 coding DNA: TGTGCCTGGAGTAACAGGGATAATGAAAAACTGTTTTTT. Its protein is CAWSNRDNEKLFF.

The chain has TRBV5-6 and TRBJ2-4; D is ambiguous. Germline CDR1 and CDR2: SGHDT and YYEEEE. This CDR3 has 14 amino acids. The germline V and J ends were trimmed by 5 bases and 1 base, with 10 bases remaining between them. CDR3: CASSPPGAKNIQYF. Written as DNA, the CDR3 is TGTGCCAGCAGTCCCCCAGGCGCCAAAAACATTCAGTACTTC.

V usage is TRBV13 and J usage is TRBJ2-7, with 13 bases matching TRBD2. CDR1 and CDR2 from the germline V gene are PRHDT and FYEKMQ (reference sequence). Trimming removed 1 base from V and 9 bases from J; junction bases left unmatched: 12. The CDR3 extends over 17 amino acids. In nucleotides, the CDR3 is TGTGCCAGCAGCTTAGTTGTCACTAGCGGGGGGGCGCGGGTGCAGTACTTC. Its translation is CASSLVVTSGGARVQYF.

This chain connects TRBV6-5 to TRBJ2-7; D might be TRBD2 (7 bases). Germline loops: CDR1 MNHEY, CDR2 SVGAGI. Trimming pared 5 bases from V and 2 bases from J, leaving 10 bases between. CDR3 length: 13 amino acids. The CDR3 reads CASSKRDTYEQYF. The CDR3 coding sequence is TGTGCCAGCAGTAAGCGGGACACCTACGAGCAGTACTTC.

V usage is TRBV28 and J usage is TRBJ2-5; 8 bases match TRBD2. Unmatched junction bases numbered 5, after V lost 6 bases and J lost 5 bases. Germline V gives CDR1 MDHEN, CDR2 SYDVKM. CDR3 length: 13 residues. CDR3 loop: CASSGGGWETQYF. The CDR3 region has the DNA TGTGCCAGCAGCGGGGGGGGATGGGAGACCCAGTACTTC.

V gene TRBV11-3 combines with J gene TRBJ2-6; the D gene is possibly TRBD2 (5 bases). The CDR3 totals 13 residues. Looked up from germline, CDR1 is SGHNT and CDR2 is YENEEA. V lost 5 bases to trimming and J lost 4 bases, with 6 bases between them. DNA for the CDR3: TGTGCCAGCAGCCGAGGGGGGGCCAACGTCCTGACTTTC. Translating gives CASSRGGANVLTF.

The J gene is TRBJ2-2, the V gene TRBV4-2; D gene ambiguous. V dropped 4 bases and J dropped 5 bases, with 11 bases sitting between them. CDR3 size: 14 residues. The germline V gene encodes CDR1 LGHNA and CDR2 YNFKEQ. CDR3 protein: CASSRETDTGELFF. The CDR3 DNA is TGTGCCAGCAGCCGAGAAACAGATACCGGGGAGCTGTTTTTT.

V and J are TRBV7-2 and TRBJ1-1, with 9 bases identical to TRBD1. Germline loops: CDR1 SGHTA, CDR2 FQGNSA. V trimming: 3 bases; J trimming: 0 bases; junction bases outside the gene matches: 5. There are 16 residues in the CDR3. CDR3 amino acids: CASSFGRTGVNTEAFF. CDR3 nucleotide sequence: TGTGCCAGCAGCTTCGGGCGGACAGGGGTGAACACTGAAGCTTTCTTT.

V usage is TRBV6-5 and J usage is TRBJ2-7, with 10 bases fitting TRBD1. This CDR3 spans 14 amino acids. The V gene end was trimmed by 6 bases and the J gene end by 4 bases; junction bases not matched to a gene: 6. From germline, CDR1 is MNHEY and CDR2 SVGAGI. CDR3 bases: TGTGCCAGCAGACTGACAGGGGGCGTTTACGAGCAGTACTTC. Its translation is CASRLTGGVYEQYF.

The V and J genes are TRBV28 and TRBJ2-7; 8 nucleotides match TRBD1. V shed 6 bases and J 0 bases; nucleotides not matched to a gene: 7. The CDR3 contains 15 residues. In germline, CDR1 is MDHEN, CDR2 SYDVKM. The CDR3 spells CASRPGGPSSYEQYF. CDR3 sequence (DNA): TGTGCCAGCAGACCAGGGGGCCCTAGCTCCTACGAGCAGTACTTC. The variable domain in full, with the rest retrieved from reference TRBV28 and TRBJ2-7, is DVKVTQSSRYLVKRTGEKVFLECVQDMDHENMFWYRQDPGLGLRLIYFSYDVKMKEKGDIPEGYSVSREKKERFSLILESASTNQTSMYLCASRPGGPSSYEQYFGPGTRLTVT.

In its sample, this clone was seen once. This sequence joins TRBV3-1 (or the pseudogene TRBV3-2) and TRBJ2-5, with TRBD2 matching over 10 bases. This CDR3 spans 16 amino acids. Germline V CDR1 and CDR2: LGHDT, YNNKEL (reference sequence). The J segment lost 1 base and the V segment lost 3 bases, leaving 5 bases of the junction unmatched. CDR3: CASSHSGTSVQETQYF. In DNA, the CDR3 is TGTGCCAGCAGCCATTCCGGGACTAGCGTCCAAGAGACCCAGTACTTC.

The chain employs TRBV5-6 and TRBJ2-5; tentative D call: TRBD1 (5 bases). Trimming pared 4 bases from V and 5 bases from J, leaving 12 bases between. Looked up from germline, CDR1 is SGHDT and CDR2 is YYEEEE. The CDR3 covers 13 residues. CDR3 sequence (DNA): TGTGCCAGCAGCCAGACAGTTGGCGAGACCCAGTACTTC. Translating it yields CASSQTVGETQYF.

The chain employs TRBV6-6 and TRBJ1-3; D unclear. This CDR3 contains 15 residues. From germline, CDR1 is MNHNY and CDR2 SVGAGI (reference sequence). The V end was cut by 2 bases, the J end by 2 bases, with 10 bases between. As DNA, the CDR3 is TGTGCCAGCAGTTACGTGAATAGTCCTGGAAACACCATATATTTT. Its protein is CASSYVNSPGNTIYF.

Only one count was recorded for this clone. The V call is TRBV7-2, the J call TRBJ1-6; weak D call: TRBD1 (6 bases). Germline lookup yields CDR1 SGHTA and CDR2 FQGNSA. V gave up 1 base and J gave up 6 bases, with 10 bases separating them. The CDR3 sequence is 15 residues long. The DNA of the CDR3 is TGTGCCAGCAGCTTAGTTTCAGGGGCTAATTCACCCCTCCACTTT. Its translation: CASSLVSGANSPLHF.

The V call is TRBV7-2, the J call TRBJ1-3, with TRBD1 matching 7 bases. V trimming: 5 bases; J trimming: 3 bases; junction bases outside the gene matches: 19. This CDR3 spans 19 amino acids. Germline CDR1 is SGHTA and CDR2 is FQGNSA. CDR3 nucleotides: TGTGCCAGCAGCGTGGGGCCCACGACAGGGTTAGGCTTTGGAAACACCATATATTTT. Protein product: CASSVGPTTGLGFGNTIYF.

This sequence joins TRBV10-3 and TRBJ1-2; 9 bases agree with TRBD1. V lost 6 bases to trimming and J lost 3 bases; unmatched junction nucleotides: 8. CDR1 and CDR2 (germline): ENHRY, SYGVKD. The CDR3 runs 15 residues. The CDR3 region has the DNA TGTGCCATCAGGATGACAGGGGACAGGGACTATGGCTACACCTTC. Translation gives CAIRMTGDRDYGYTF.

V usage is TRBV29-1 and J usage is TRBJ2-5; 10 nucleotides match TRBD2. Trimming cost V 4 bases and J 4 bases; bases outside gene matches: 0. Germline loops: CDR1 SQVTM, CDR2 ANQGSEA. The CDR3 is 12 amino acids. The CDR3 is CSVGLAGETQYF. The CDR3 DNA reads TGCAGCGTTGGACTAGCGGGAGAGACCCAGTACTTC.

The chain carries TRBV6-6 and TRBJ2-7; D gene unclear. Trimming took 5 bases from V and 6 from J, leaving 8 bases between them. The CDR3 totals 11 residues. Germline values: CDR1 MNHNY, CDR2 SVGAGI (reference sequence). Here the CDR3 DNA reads TGTGCCAGCAGTACCACATTCGAGCAGTACTTC. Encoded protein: CASSTTFEQYF.

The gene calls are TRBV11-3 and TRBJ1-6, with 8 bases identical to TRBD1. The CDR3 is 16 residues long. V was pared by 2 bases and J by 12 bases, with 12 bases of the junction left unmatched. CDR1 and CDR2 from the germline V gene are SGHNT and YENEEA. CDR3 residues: CASSLTRTGQFLPLHF. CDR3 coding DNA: TGTGCCAGCAGCTTAACCCGGACAGGGCAATTCTTACCCCTCCACTTT. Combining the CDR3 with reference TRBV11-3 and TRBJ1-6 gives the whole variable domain EAGVVQSPRYKIIEKKQPVAFWCNPISGHNTLYWYLQNLGQGPELLIRYENEEAVDDSQLPKDRFSAERLKGVDSTLKIQPAELGDSAVYLCASSLTRTGQFLPLHFGNGTRLTVT.

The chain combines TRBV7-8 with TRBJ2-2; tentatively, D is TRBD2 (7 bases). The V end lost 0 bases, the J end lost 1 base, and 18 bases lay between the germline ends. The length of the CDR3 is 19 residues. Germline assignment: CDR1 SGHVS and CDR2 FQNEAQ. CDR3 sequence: CASSLARWTGGRNTGELFF. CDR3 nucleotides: TGTGCCAGCAGCTTAGCGAGGTGGACGGGGGGCAGGAACACCGGGGAGCTGTTTTTT.

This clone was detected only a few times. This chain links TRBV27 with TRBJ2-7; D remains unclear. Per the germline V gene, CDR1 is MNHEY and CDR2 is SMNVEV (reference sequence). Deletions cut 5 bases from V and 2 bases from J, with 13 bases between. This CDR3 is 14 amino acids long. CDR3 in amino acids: CASSSRGGAYEQYF. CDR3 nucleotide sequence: TGTGCCAGCAGTAGCAGAGGCGGAGCCTACGAGCAGTACTTC.

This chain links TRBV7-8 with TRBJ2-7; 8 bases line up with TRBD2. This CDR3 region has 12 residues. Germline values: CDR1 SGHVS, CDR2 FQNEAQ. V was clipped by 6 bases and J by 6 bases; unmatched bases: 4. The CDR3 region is CASSPSGGEQYF. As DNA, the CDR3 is TGTGCCAGCAGTCCGAGCGGGGGCGAGCAGTACTTC.

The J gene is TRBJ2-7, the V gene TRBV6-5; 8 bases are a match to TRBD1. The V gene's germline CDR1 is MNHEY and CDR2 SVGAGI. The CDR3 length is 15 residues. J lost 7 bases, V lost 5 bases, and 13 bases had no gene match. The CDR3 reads CASSPQGQGAVEQYF. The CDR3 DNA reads TGTGCCAGCAGTCCCCAAGGGCAGGGGGCGGTGGAGCAGTACTTC.

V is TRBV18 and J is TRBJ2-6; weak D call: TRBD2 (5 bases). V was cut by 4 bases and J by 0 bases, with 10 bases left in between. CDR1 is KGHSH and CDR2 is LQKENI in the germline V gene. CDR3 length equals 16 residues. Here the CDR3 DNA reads TGTGCCAGCTCACAGGGAGTGCCCTCTGGGGCCAACGTCCTGACTTTC. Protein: CASSQGVPSGANVLTF.

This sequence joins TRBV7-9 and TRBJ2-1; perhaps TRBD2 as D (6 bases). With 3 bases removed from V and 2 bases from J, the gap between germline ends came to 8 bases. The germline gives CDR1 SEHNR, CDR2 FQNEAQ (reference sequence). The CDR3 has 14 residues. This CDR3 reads CASSFRETYNEQFF. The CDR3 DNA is TGTGCCAGCAGCTTCCGGGAGACCTACAATGAGCAGTTCTTC.

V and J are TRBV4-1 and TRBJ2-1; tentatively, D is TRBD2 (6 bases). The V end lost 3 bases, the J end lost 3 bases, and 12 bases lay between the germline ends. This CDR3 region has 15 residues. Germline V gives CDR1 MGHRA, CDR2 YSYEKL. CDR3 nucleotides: TGCGCCAGCAGCCAGCGGGGAAATCTCTACAATGAGCAGTTCTTC. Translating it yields CASSQRGNLYNEQFF.

The CDR3 DNA is TGTGCCAGCAGTTCACCAGACAGGGGAATACCCTACGAGCAGTACTTC. It yields the protein CASSSPDRGIPYEQYF. V usage is TRBV28 and J usage is TRBJ2-7; 8 bases are shared with TRBD1. V lost 4 bases to trimming and J lost 2 bases; unmatched junction nucleotides: 10. This CDR3 spans 16 amino acids. Germline loops: CDR1 MDHEN, CDR2 SYDVKM.

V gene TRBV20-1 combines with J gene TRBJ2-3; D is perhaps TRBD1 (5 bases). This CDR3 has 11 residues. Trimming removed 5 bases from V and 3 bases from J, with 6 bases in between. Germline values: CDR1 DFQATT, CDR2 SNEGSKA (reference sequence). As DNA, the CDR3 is TGCAGTGCTTACAGGACAGATACGCAGTATTTT. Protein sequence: CSAYRTDTQYF.

CDR3 residues: CASSIGDRVDSPLHF. The CDR3 DNA sequence: TGTGCCAGTAGTATTGGCGACAGGGTGGATTCACCCCTCCACTTT. V is TRBV19 and J is TRBJ1-6, with 7 bases that match TRBD1. Germline lookup yields CDR1 LNHDA and CDR2 SQIVND (reference sequence). The V and J ends lost 3 bases and 8 bases, in that order; junction bases with no gene match: 7. The CDR3 loop spans 15 amino acids.